The 8 T cell receptor beta chains reported below all come from one sample, sequenced in a study of cytomegalovirus exposure and HLA in healthy donors. 13 Jbeta primers and 60 Vbeta primers were used for the PCR. Clones were read by immunoSEQ multiplex PCR, and TCRdb kept only the in-frame ones, dropping some. The sample has about 130,000 clones, about 80% seen once. The sample consisted of PBMCs. Receptors were obtained from a man in his forties or fifties in good health and CMV-seronegative.

This chain connects TRBV18 to TRBJ2-1; D may be TRBD1 (6 bases). V was trimmed by 4 bases and J by 10 bases, leaving 20 bases between them. Looked up from germline, CDR1 is KGHSH and CDR2 is LQKENI. The CDR3 consists of 15 residues. The CDR3 nucleotides read TGTGCCAGCTCACAAGGGACCAGCAGGGGCGTGGAGCAGTTCTTC. Encoded protein: CASSQGTSRGVEQFF.

By share, this clone counts as medium-sized (0.01 to 0.1%). V and J are TRBV7-9 and TRBJ1-3; 9 bases fit TRBD1. Germline V gene sequence: CDR1 SEHNR, CDR2 FQNEAQ (reference sequence). CDR3 length equals 15 residues. With V trimmed by 5 bases and J by 4 bases, 6 bases remained unmatched. The CDR3 sequence is CASSIQGAPGNTIYF. CDR3 coding DNA: TGTGCCAGCAGCATACAGGGGGCGCCGGGAAACACCATATATTTT. The full variable domain, its missing parts supplied by reference TRBV7-9 and TRBJ1-3, is DTGVSQNPRHKITKRGQNVTFRCDPISEHNRLYWYRQTLGQGPEFLTYFQNEAQLEKSRLLSDRFSAERPKGSFSTLEIQRTEQGDSAMYLCASSIQGAPGNTIYFGEGSWLTVV.

The rearrangement links TRBV15 to TRBJ2-7, with a tentative D call TRBD2 (6 bases). The V gene's germline CDR1 is LNHNV and CDR2 YYDKDF (reference sequence). V lost 0 bases and J lost 12, with 15 bases in between. This CDR3 region has 13 residues. DNA of the CDR3: TGTGCCACCAGCAGAGATTCGGGAGAGAATCTGTACTTC. Protein: CATSRDSGENLYF. Full variable domain (outside the CDR3, taken from reference TRBV15 and TRBJ2-7): DAMVIQNPRYQVTQFGKPVTLSCSQTLNHNVMYWYQQKSSQAPKLLFHYYDKDFNNEADTPDNFQSRRPNTSFCFLDIRSPGLGDTAMYLCATSRDSGENLYFGPGTRLTVT.

The V gene is TRBV7-6, the J gene TRBJ1-5, with a tentative D call TRBD1 (6 bases). CDR1 is SGHVS, CDR2 FNYEAQ, per germline. CDR3 length equals 19 residues. V was cut by 0 bases and J by 2 bases, with 20 bases left in between. The CDR3 DNA follows: TGTGCCAGCAGCTTAGCGGGGGCACAATCCCTTGGTGGCAATCAGCCCCAGCATTTT. Protein: CASSLAGAQSLGGNQPQHF.

The J gene is TRBJ2-7, the V gene TRBV5-1, with D possibly matching TRBD1 (5 bases). V shed 1 base and J shed 2 bases, with 7 bases lying between them. The CDR3 length is 13 residues. The V gene's germline CDR1 is SGHRS and CDR2 YFSETQ. The CDR3 is CASSLSGPYEQYF. As DNA, the CDR3 is TGCGCCAGCAGCTTGTCAGGGCCCTACGAGCAGTACTTC.

The chain recombines TRBV5-1 with TRBJ1-1; maybe TRBD1 (6 bases). This CDR3 is built from 14 residues. With 3 bases removed from V and 1 base from J, the gap between germline ends came to 10 bases. The germline V gene encodes CDR1 SGHRS and CDR2 YFSETQ. The CDR3 here is CASSSTGRNTEAFF. The CDR3 DNA is TGCGCCAGCAGCTCGACAGGACGGAACACTGAAGCTTTCTTT.

Only a few counts were recorded for this clone. The chain uses TRBV2 and TRBJ2-5; no firm D call. Between the trimmed V and J ends, which lost 6 bases and 2 bases, there was a span of 10 bases. The germline CDR1 and CDR2 sequences are SNHLY and FYNNEI. This CDR3 is 13 amino acids long. CDR3 nucleotides: TGTGCCAGCAGCGCGACTCGACAAGAGACCCAGTACTTC. It specifies CASSATRQETQYF.

The rearrangement uses TRBV7-2 and TRBJ2-3; D gene unclear. The CDR3 is 15 amino acids. V lost 3 bases, J lost 1 base, and 11 bases lay in between. CDR1 and CDR2 from the germline V gene are SGHTA and FQGNSA. The CDR3 loop reads CASSFLHRGTDTQYF. In DNA form, the CDR3 reads TGTGCCAGCAGCTTCCTTCACCGGGGCACAGATACGCAGTATTTT.